A single T cell receptor (beta chain) is shown here with its context. The table lists this clone with a count of one. Its antigen has not been determined. No much larger clonotype is one base removed from it; base qualities were not supplied. The data derive from a study of blood T cell repertoires in COVID-19 (dated by TCRdb to the early 2020s). Turning to the overall study: Samples covering the acute and convalescent phases of COVID-19 were provided by collaborators in the United States, Italy and Spain. The material from the prospective study consisted of cDNA or gDNA derived from T cells, B-cell-depleted T cells, or PBMCs. Subjects who had been exposed to COVID-19, were actively infected with it, or had recovered from it provided the deeply sampled blood TCRbeta repertoires that made up the dataset. The repertoires were released in a freely available public database intended as a resource for research on the immune response to SARS-CoV-2. The samples were drawn from two sources: the first 160 participants of the ongoing ImmuneRACE study, and over 1,000 subjects contributed by 6 global collaborators. Nearly every sample came with metadata listing a de-identified subject ID, COVID-19 status, age in years and sex. HLA class I and class II types, where available, came from metadata supplied by the sample provider rather than from assay-based typing.

One collaborating source in Seattle enrolled patients while the patients were actively infected and followed the patients over time throughout the course of disease. The collaborating institutions used their own protocols to collect whole blood in K2EDTA tubes. For TCRbeta analysis, collaborators shipped samples in one of three forms: frozen whole blood, isolated PBMCs, or DNA extracted from either of those sample types. TCRbeta CDR3 regions were amplified from genomic DNA by means of the immunoSEQ Assay, a bias-controlled multiplex PCR. Per the authors' processing: Nucleated cell counts per sample were estimated from amplification of reference gene primers within the assay. Sequence reads were collapsed and filtered to measure the absolute abundance of every unique TCRbeta CDR3 rearrangement. For each sample, productive Simpson clonality was calculated as the square root of Simpson's diversity index across productive rearrangements. TCRdb holds this immuneACCESS table with in-frame rearrangements only. Some clones are missing; in checked studies, unresolved V genes explain under half, and the rest has no known cause. V, J and clone size were drawn from that table, and D and trimming were deduced from the DNA. The sample contains fewer than 250,000 clones, 85% to 90% of them found a single time. Jointly, the top ten make up 11% of the sample.

What the authors observed across the whole study: How much clinical and demographic metadata was included differed by source and by participant, and the metadata was provided uncurated.

The clonotype originates from a man aged 50-60 years with COVID-19, enrolled during active disease. The specimen sequenced was peripheral blood.

The CDR3 reads as follows: CASSLSGGAHTQYF. Read as DNA, the sequence is TGTGCCAGCAGCTTATCCGGTGGGGCGCATACGCAGTATTTT. Rearrangement joined TRBV5-6 to TRBJ2-3; TRBD1 might be the D gene, on 5 matching bases. The germline V gene sets CDR1 to SGHDT and CDR2 to YYEEEE. Inclusive of the bounding cysteine and phenylalanine, the CDR3 is 14 residues long. Of the read, only the CDR3 DNA is kept; its 42 bases are in frame from base 1. V and J lose 2 bases and 7 bases, and a span of 14 bases separates them.